Listed here are 27 T cell receptor beta chains from one sample, sequenced in a study of STAT5B mutations in CD4+ large granular lymphocyte leukemia. Data came from immunoSEQ multiplex PCR; TCRdb stores just in-frame clones and leaves some out. The table includes more than 30,000 clones, about 88% detected once. Sequencing used CD4+ T cells from blood buffy coats. These receptors all stem from a human donor in good health.

As to this clone: The same CDR3 arises from other DNA sequences in this sample as well. This rearrangement joins TRBV20-1 to TRBJ2-5; D is unclear. Germline CDR1 DFQATT, CDR2 SNEGSKA (reference sequence). The CDR3 runs 11 residues. Trimming stripped 3 bases from V and 2 bases from J, with 4 bases between. CDR3 residues: CSARAQETQYF. The CDR3 DNA follows: TGCAGTGCTAGGGCGCAAGAGACCCAGTACTTC.

The V and J genes are TRBV2 and TRBJ2-7; D possibly corresponds to TRBD2 (6 bases). CDR3 length: 13 amino acids. Germline CDR1 and CDR2: SNHLY and FYNNEI. The V and J ends lost 2 bases and 6 bases respectively, with 11 bases between them. The CDR3 DNA follows: TGTGCCAGCAGTGAAAGACTAGTGACCGAGCAGTACTTC. This encodes CASSERLVTEQYF.

The chain combines TRBV19 with TRBJ2-7; D gene ambiguous. CDR1 is LNHDA and CDR2 is SQIVND in the germline V gene (reference sequence). The CDR3 totals 13 residues. Deletions cut 5 bases from V and 4 bases from J, with 12 bases between. CDR3 in amino acids: CASSSPTEYEQYF. The CDR3 DNA reads as TGTGCCAGTAGTTCCCCGACCGAATACGAGCAGTACTTC.

The rearrangement links TRBV7-9 to TRBJ2-7; D may be TRBD1 (6 bases). Deletions cut 3 bases from V and 3 bases from J, with 9 bases between. CDR1 and CDR2 (germline): SEHNR, FQNEAQ (reference sequence). CDR3 length: 13 amino acids. In DNA, the CDR3 is TGTGCCAGCAGCTTCGGACAGTTCTACGAGCAGTACTTC. This gives the protein CASSFGQFYEQYF.

The J gene is TRBJ2-5, the V gene TRBV6-1; maybe TRBD1 (6 bases). Trimming left V 4 bases short and J 1 base short, with 22 bases between. The CDR3 has 18 amino acids. The V gene's germline CDR1 is MNHNS and CDR2 SASEGT. The CDR3 loop reads CASSGRDKTIWAQETQYF. CDR3 sequence (DNA): TGTGCCAGCAGTGGCCGGGACAAGACTATCTGGGCCCAAGAGACCCAGTACTTC.

The chain couples TRBV7-3 to TRBJ2-1; D may be TRBD1 (6 bases). CDR1 SGHTA and CDR2 FQGTGA come from the germline V gene. The length of the CDR3 is 15 residues. V lost 2 bases, J lost 3 bases, and 11 bases lay in between. The CDR3 bases are TGTGCCAGCAGCTTAGTACAGGGAATCTACAATGAGCAGTTCTTC. Its translation: CASSLVQGIYNEQFF. The whole variable domain, filled in from reference TRBV7-3 and TRBJ2-1, reads GAGVSQTPSNKVTEKGKYVELRCDPISGHTALYWYRQSLGQGPEFLIYFQGTGAADDSGLPNDRFFAVRPEGSVSTLKIQRTERGDSAVYLCASSLVQGIYNEQFFGPGTRLTVL.

The rearrangement joins TRBV10-3 to TRBJ2-1; 10 nucleotides match TRBD2. This CDR3 is built from 15 residues. Germline CDR1 reads ENHRY; CDR2 reads SYGVKD. Trimming removed 10 bases from V and 9 bases from J; junction bases left unmatched: 15. CDR3 DNA: TGTGCCACCTCGAATCGGCTAGCGGGAGTGAGTGAGCAGTTCTTC. Its protein product is CATSNRLAGVSEQFF.

The J gene is TRBJ2-3, the V gene TRBV5-1; 9 bases agree with TRBD2. V lost 0 bases, J lost 2 bases, and 10 bases stayed unmatched. CDR3 length: 18 residues. The V gene's germline CDR1 is SGHRS and CDR2 YFSETQ. CDR3: CASSLAKRLAGVTDTQYF. The CDR3 nucleotides are TGCGCCAGCAGCTTGGCCAAAAGGTTAGCGGGAGTCACAGATACGCAGTATTTT. The full variable domain, rest sourced from reference TRBV5-1 and TRBJ2-3, is KAGVTQTPRYLIKTRGQQVTLSCSPISGHRSVSWYQQTPGQGLQFLFEYFSETQRNKGNFPGRFSGRQFSNSRSEMNVSTLELGDSALYLCASSLAKRLAGVTDTQYFGPGTRLTVL.

V is TRBV7-8 and J is TRBJ1-5, with 7 bases aligning to TRBD1. The V gene's germline CDR1 is SGHVS and CDR2 FQNEAQ. The CDR3 loop spans 15 amino acids. The junction had 5 bases not matched to a gene; V was cut back by 2 bases and J by 4 bases. CDR3 loop: CASSLSGTVNQPQHF. In DNA, the CDR3 is TGTGCCAGCAGCTTATCTGGGACAGTGAATCAGCCCCAGCATTTT. The complete variable domain, with remaining parts taken from reference TRBV7-8 and TRBJ1-5, reads GAGVSQSPRYKVAKRGQDVALRCDPISGHVSLFWYQQALGQGPEFLTYFQNEAQLDKSGLPSDRFFAERPEGSVSTLKIQRTQQEDSAVYLCASSLSGTVNQPQHFGDGTRLSIL.

The chain combines TRBV21-1 with TRBJ2-1. TRBV21-1 is flagged as a pseudogene. This CDR3 is 13 amino acids long. This CDR3 is CASSEGWFNEQFF. The CDR3 DNA is TGTGCCAGCAGCGAAGGGTGGTTTAATGAGCAGTTCTTC.

V is TRBV30 and J is TRBJ2-5, with TRBD1 matching 7 bases. This CDR3 is built from 15 residues. The V segment lost 1 base and the J segment 5 bases; nucleotides outside the gene matches: 10. CDR1 and CDR2 from the germline V gene are GTSNPN and SVGIG (reference sequence). CDR3 coding DNA: TGTGCCTGGAGTGCCCGACAGGGAACTGTGGAGACCCAGTACTTC. Its protein product is CAWSARQGTVETQYF.

This clone was seen once. J is TRBJ2-7 and V is TRBV7-9, with 10 bases aligning to TRBD1. The CDR3 runs 14 residues. The trim removed 4 bases at V and 6 bases at J, leaving 6 bases unmatched. Germline V gene lookup returns CDR1 SEHNR and CDR2 FQNEAQ (reference sequence). In DNA form, the CDR3 reads TGTGCCAGCAGCTCCGGGACAGGGGATACCGAGCAGTACTTC. Encoded protein: CASSSGTGDTEQYF.

This clone has only one observation. The V and J genes are TRBV5-6 and TRBJ2-1; possibly TRBD2 for D (6 bases). V lost 5 bases and J lost 7, with 25 bases in between. CDR1 and CDR2 (germline): SGHDT, YYEEEE. The CDR3 is 17 residues long. The CDR3, as DNA: TGTGCCAGCAGTACTTTAAGGGACTCCCAATCTGGGAATGAGCAGTTCTTC. Translated: CASSTLRDSQSGNEQFF.

The V call is TRBV2, the J call TRBJ1-2, with D unresolved. The germline gives CDR1 SNHLY, CDR2 FYNNEI. V dropped 3 bases and J dropped 3 bases, with 11 bases sitting between them. The CDR3 sequence is 14 residues long. CDR3 protein: CASSEVVRDYGYTF. In DNA form, the CDR3 reads TGTGCCAGCAGTGAGGTGGTGAGGGACTATGGCTACACCTTC.

The rearrangement joins TRBV6-5 to TRBJ1-2, with D hard to call. The V and J ends lost 3 bases and 8 bases respectively, with 13 bases between them. The CDR3 covers 13 residues. Germline CDR1 is MNHEY and CDR2 is SVGAGI. CDR3 protein: CASSYGTGRGYTF. Written as DNA, the CDR3 is TGTGCCAGCAGTTATGGCACCGGACGGGGCTACACCTTC.

The chain carries TRBV28 and TRBJ2-1, with TRBD2 as a possible D gene (5 bases). CDR1 and CDR2 (germline): MDHEN, SYDVKM. V shed 2 bases and J shed 5 bases, with 16 bases lying between them. This CDR3 has 16 amino acids. CDR3 coding DNA: TGTGCCAGCAGTTTAGGAGGAGCTACACGAAACAATGAGCAGTTCTTC. This encodes CASSLGGATRNNEQFF. The full variable domain, rest sourced from reference TRBV28 and TRBJ2-1, is DVKVTQSSRYLVKRTGEKVFLECVQDMDHENMFWYRQDPGLGLRLIYFSYDVKMKEKGDIPEGYSVSREKKERFSLILESASTNQTSMYLCASSLGGATRNNEQFFGPGTRLTVL.

The J gene is TRBJ2-7, the V gene TRBV29-1, with TRBD2 matching over 9 bases. Germline V gene lookup returns CDR1 SQVTM and CDR2 ANQGSEA. Unmatched junction bases numbered 4, after V lost 5 bases and J lost 2 bases. The CDR3 loop spans 13 amino acids. The chain's CDR3 is CSVLPSGTYEQYF. The DNA of the CDR3 is TGCAGCGTTTTACCTAGCGGGACCTACGAGCAGTACTTC.

The chain joins TRBV6-1 to TRBJ1-5, with D unresolved. This CDR3 is built from 14 residues. Trimming shortened V by 10 bases and J by 0 bases, and 13 bases separated the two germline ends. CDR1 MNHNS and CDR2 SASEGT come from the germline V gene. CDR3 amino acids: CATQFSGSNQPQHF. The CDR3, as DNA: TGTGCCACCCAATTTTCGGGTAGCAATCAGCCCCAGCATTTT.

The chain joins TRBV6-5 to TRBJ2-3; D unresolved. CDR3 length equals 13 residues. Germline-derived CDR1 and CDR2 are MNHEY and SVGAGI. Trimming took 6 bases from V and 3 from J, leaving 10 bases between them. The DNA for the CDR3 is TGTGCCAGCAGATCCTCCGGGACAGATACGCAGTATTTT. It is translated as CASRSSGTDTQYF.

V is TRBV19 and J is TRBJ1-2; TRBD1 might be the D (5 bases). This CDR3 is 16 amino acids long. Germline loops: CDR1 LNHDA, CDR2 SQIVND (reference sequence). V lost 5 bases and J lost 6, with 22 bases in between. CDR3 in DNA: TGTGCCAGTAGTCCGGCGCGGGTCAGGGTGGCTGATGGCTACACCTTC. Its protein product is CASSPARVRVADGYTF.

This clone was seen only a few times. This chain links TRBV5-1 with TRBJ1-2; D perhaps matches TRBD1 (6 bases). Germline V gives CDR1 SGHRS, CDR2 YFSETQ. V was cut by 0 bases and J by 6 bases, with 15 bases left in between. This CDR3 region has 15 residues. Here the CDR3 reads CASSLGPDGGNGYTF. CDR3 nucleotide sequence: TGCGCCAGCAGCTTGGGGCCCGACGGGGGCAATGGCTACACCTTC.

The V and J genes are TRBV11-3 and TRBJ2-2; TRBD2 agrees at 7 bases. The ends lost 1 base at V and 1 base at J; junction bases unmatched: 0. The CDR3 sequence is 15 residues long. Germline assignment: CDR1 SGHNT and CDR2 YENEEA. The CDR3 DNA sequence: TGTGCCAGCAGCTTAGCGGGAGGGAACACCGGGGAGCTGTTTTTT. It yields the protein CASSLAGGNTGELFF.

V usage is TRBV2 and J usage is TRBJ1-1, with 7 positions matching TRBD1. The CDR3 length is 16 residues. The V gene's germline CDR1 is SNHLY and CDR2 FYNNEI. With 1 base clipped from V and 0 bases from J, the junction kept 5 bases outside the gene matches. For the CDR3, the DNA is TGTGCCAGCAGTGAAGGAGGGGGCGGGATGAACACTGAAGCTTTCTTT. This gives the protein CASSEGGGGMNTEAFF.

The chain has TRBV30 and TRBJ2-5; 8 bases are shared with TRBD1. Germline CDR1 and CDR2: GTSNPN and SVGIG (reference sequence). Trimming cost V 4 bases and J 1 base; bases outside gene matches: 8. This CDR3 region has 15 residues. CDR3 amino acids: CAWTRTGRLQETQYF. The CDR3 nucleotides are TGTGCCTGGACCCGGACAGGGAGACTCCAAGAGACCCAGTACTTC.

The rearrangement links TRBV7-9 to TRBJ2-1, with D perhaps matching TRBD2 (5 bases). Trimming removed 2 bases at V and 0 bases at J, with 17 bases between. The CDR3 contains 18 residues. Germline CDR1 is SEHNR and CDR2 is FQNEAQ (reference sequence). The DNA for the CDR3 is TGTGCCAGCAGCTTAAGCCCAGGAGGCCTGAGCTCCTACAATGAGCAGTTCTTC. It yields the protein CASSLSPGGLSSYNEQFF. The full variable domain, in which reference TRBV7-9 and TRBJ2-1 provide the parts outside the CDR3, is DTGVSQNPRHKITKRGQNVTFRCDPISEHNRLYWYRQTLGQGPEFLTYFQNEAQLEKSRLLSDRFSAERPKGSFSTLEIQRTEQGDSAMYLCASSLSPGGLSSYNEQFFGPGTRLTVL.

The J gene is TRBJ1-5, the V gene TRBV10-1; 8 bases align to TRBD1. The CDR3 spans 14 residues. Trimming removed 6 bases from V and 3 bases from J; junction bases left unmatched: 4. Germline V CDR1 and CDR2: WNHNN, SYGVQD (reference sequence). The CDR3 loop reads CASRPGQANQPQHF. CDR3 coding DNA: TGCGCCAGCAGGCCGGGACAGGCCAATCAGCCCCAGCATTTT.

The chain combines TRBV2 with TRBJ2-2; possibly TRBD1 or TRBD2 for D (5 bases each). The CDR3 contains 16 residues. V was shortened by 2 bases and J by 0 bases, with 10 bases between the two germline ends. CDR1 SNHLY and CDR2 FYNNEI come from the germline V gene. CDR3 amino acids: CASSEPWGPNTGELFF. The DNA for the CDR3 is TGTGCCAGCAGTGAACCCTGGGGACCGAACACCGGGGAGCTGTTTTTT.